This T cell receptor beta chain derives from a study of blood T cell repertoires in COVID-19. The wider study: COVID-19 samples, acute and convalescent, were from the United States, Italy and Spain. T cells, B-cell-depleted T cells, or PBMCs supplied cDNA or gDNA.

Per the original data handling: Nucleated cell counts were estimated from reference gene primer amplification. TCRdb's table, derived via immunoSEQ multiplex PCR, lists solely in-frame clones and lacks some. The V and J calls and the clone size are those of that table, but D and trimming were determined from the DNA. The sample records around 140,000 clones, around nine tenths being singletons. The clonotype comes from a woman between 45 and 60 years old with acute or convalescent COVID-19. The sequencing sample was made of peripheral blood.

The chain's CDR3 is CASSLFSWAGVGGNTIYF. CDR3 bases: TGTGCCAGCAGCTTATTTTCGTGGGCAGGGGTTGGTGGAAACACCATATATTTT. This rearrangement joins TRBV7-6 to TRBJ1-3; TRBD1 is a possible D gene (6 bases). The V and J ends lost 2 bases and 3 bases respectively, with 20 bases between them. The CDR3 runs to 18 residues. CDR1 is SGHVS, CDR2 FNYEAQ, per germline.